This T cell receptor beta chain was sequenced for a study of patients and donors after allogeneic stem cell transplantation. This clonotype was seen ten or more times. TCRdb used MiXCR to reprocess the RT-PCR reads, holding one entry per CDR3 protein. Of 900,000 to 1,000,000 distinct CDR3 sequences detected, approximately 19% appear once; the ten largest clones hold around 6%. Germline CDR1 SQVTM, CDR2 ANQGSEA. V lost 6 bases, J lost 7 bases, and 9 bases lay in between. The CDR3 covers 11 residues. This receptor was obtained from a human donor who was either an allogeneic HSCT recipient or a stem cell or donor lymphocyte infusion donor (not recorded which). It is not recorded whose cells these are; they may come from a transplant donor. The gene calls are TRBV29-1 and TRBJ2-2; perhaps D is TRBD1 or TRBD2 (5 bases each). Material for sequencing was blood, either unsorted or a sorted T cell fraction (not recorded which). The CDR3 sequence: CSVARGGELFF. The DNA of the CDR3 is TGCAGCGTGGCGAGGGGCGGGGAGCTGTTTTTT.